These 10 T cell receptor beta chains originate from one sample sequenced in a study of T cells in women clearing cervical HPV infection. Measured with immunoSEQ multiplex PCR; TCRdb has only the in-frame clones, and not every one. The sample totals about 22,000 clones. Material for sequencing was blood buffy coat. The receptors were sampled from a woman between 18 and 75 years old with a cervical HPV16 infection that either progressed to CIN3+ or cleared (not recorded which).

Notes on this clone: The read terminates 3 residues before the CDR3 end, so the remaining end is supplied by the germline J gene. This sequence joins TRBV9 and TRBJ1-3; D perhaps matches TRBD1 (6 bases). Trimming took off 3 bases at V and 1 base at J, with 11 bases between the two ends. Germline V gene sequence: CDR1 SGDLS, CDR2 YYNGEE. This CDR3 region has 15 residues. CDR3 DNA, as far as it was read: TGTGCCAGCAGCGGTAACAGGGTGTCTGGAAACACC. Protein sequence: CASSGNRVSGNT. The full CDR3 protein is CASSGNRVSGNTIYF. The full variable domain, with the rest looked up from reference TRBV9 and TRBJ1-3, is DSGVTQTPKHLITATGQRVTLRCSPRSGDLSVYWYQQSLDQGLQFLIQYYNGEERAKGNILERFSAQQFPDLHSELNLSSLELGDSALYFCASSGNRVSGNTIYFGEGSWLTVV.

Turning to this clone: The read finishes 3 residues shy of the CDR3 end, and the germline J gene is used to complete it. V and J are TRBV11-2 and TRBJ2-5, with 7 nucleotides matching TRBD2. The CDR3 loop spans 15 amino acids. The V segment lost 5 bases and the J segment 0 bases; nucleotides outside the gene matches: 6. Germline-derived CDR1 and CDR2 are SGHAT and FQNNGV. The sequenced CDR3 bases are TGTGCCAGCAGCCAGACTAGCCCGTACCAAGAGACC. Translated, it gives CASSQTSPYQET. The entire CDR3 is CASSQTSPYQETQYF.

Note on this clone: The read ends 3 residues shy of where the CDR3 ends; the end is completed using the germline J gene. The chain couples TRBV2 to TRBJ2-7; tentative D call: TRBD2 (5 bases). Germline CDR1 SNHLY, CDR2 FYNNEI. Deletions cut 6 bases from V and 0 bases from J, with 12 bases between. CDR3 length: 14 residues. The CDR3 protein is CASRSEGRSYEQYF. CDR3 bases read: TGTGCCAGCAGGTCCGAGGGTCGCTCCTACGAG.

As to this clone: The CDR3 is cut off 3 residues early in the read; its end comes from the germline J gene. V gene TRBV5-1 combines with J gene TRBJ2-7; D gene unclear. Germline V gene sequence: CDR1 SGHRS, CDR2 YFSETQ. The CDR3 is made up of 13 amino acids. The V and J ends lost 5 bases and 3 bases respectively, with 12 bases between them. CDR3 in amino acids: CASSSDIYYEQYF. Partial CDR3 DNA: TGCGCCAGCAGTTCTGACATATACTACGAG. The full variable domain, in which reference TRBV5-1 and TRBJ2-7 provide the parts outside the CDR3, is KAGVTQTPRYLIKTRGQQVTLSCSPISGHRSVSWYQQTPGQGLQFLFEYFSETQRNKGNFPGRFSGRQFSNSRSEMNVSTLELGDSALYLCASSSDIYYEQYFGPGTRLTVT.

Comments on this clone: The CDR3 end falls 3 residues outside the read, so it is completed with the germline J gene. The chain links TRBV2 to TRBJ2-1; D remains ambiguous. V gave up 3 bases and J gave up 7 bases, with 13 bases separating them. Germline CDR1 SNHLY, CDR2 FYNNEI. The CDR3 runs 14 residues. The sequenced part of the CDR3 DNA is TGTGCCAGCAGTGATAGAGTAACGAAAAATGAG. It specifies CASSDRVTKNE. The CDR3 as a whole reads CASSDRVTKNEQFF.

Comments on this clone: The missing CDR3 end, 3 residues past where the read stops, is filled in from the germline J gene. V is TRBV2 and J is TRBJ2-4; D unresolved. This CDR3 spans 12 amino acids. Germline CDR1 reads SNHLY; CDR2 reads FYNNEI. Trimming removed 4 bases from V and 6 bases from J, with 7 bases in between. The DNA read from the CDR3 is TGTGCCAGCAGTGTTTCCAGAAACATT. Its translation is CASSVSRNI. The whole CDR3 is CASSVSRNIQYF.

Concerning this clone itself: The read halts 3 residues ahead of the CDR3 end, with the missing end drawn from the germline J gene. The chain couples TRBV2 to TRBJ1-2; no definite D call. The CDR3 has 11 residues. Germline V gene lookup returns CDR1 SNHLY and CDR2 FYNNEI. Incomplete CDR3 DNA: TGTGCCAGCTTCTCCGCCTACGAC. Protein product: CASFSAYD. The complete CDR3 reads CASFSAYDYTF.

As for this clone: Read sequence stops 3 residues before the CDR3 end, and the germline J gene provides the missing end. V gene TRBV20-1 combines with J gene TRBJ2-1; D possibly corresponds to TRBD1 (6 bases). CDR3 size: 14 residues. Trimming took 3 bases from V and 4 from J, leaving 13 bases between them. CDR1 and CDR2 (germline): DFQATT, SNEGSKA (reference sequence). CDR3 bases read: TGCAGTGCTAGTGCTAGAGGGGGTTACAATGAG. It specifies CSASARGGYNE. In full, the CDR3 reads CSASARGGYNEQFF.

To note about this clone: The CDR3 end falls 3 residues outside the read, so it is completed with the germline J gene. The rearrangement joins TRBV19 to TRBJ2-5; 9 positions agree with TRBD2. Looked up from germline, CDR1 is LNHDA and CDR2 is SQIVND (reference sequence). V shed 5 bases, J shed 5 bases, and the junction held 12 bases outside the gene matches. CDR3 length equals 16 residues. The sequenced CDR3 bases are TGTGCCAGTAGTCAAGGCGGGAGGGCGCTCAGGGAGACC. Translated: CASSQGGRALRET. The entire CDR3 sequence reads CASSQGGRALRETQYF.

Of note for this clone: Coverage ceases 3 residues before the CDR3 finishes, and the germline J gene fills in the end. V is TRBV7-9 and J is TRBJ1-1; perhaps TRBD1 as D (5 bases). The germline V gene encodes CDR1 SEHNR and CDR2 FQNEAQ (reference sequence). This CDR3 is 14 amino acids long. The V gene lost 5 bases and the J gene lost 1 base, with 11 bases spanning the gap. The part of the CDR3 DNA that was read is TGTGCCAGCAGCGACTCGACAGAGAACACTGAA. Protein sequence: CASSDSTENTE. The full CDR3 protein is CASSDSTENTEAFF.